Below are 5 T cell receptor beta chains sequenced from a single sample in a study of response to subunit inactivated influenza vaccine. TCRdb independently ran MiXCR on the RT-PCR reads; one entry per CDR3 protein. The sample yields some 500,000 distinct CDR3 sequences, about an eighth seen once. The input for sequencing was PBMCs from blood, taken around seven weeks after vaccination. The source is a man aged 45-60 years who received an inactivated influenza vaccine.

In this sample, this clonotype turned up a few times. The chain carries TRBV5-1 and TRBJ1-6, with D hard to call. This CDR3 is 14 amino acids long. Deletions cut 4 bases from V and 10 bases from J, with 15 bases between. CDR1 is SGHRS and CDR2 is YFSETQ in the germline V gene. The CDR3 here is CASSLESNPSPLHF. In DNA, the CDR3 is TGCGCCAGCAGCCTAGAGTCGAACCCCTCACCCCTCCACTTT.

This clonotype has ten or more counts. The chain combines TRBV12-3 or TRBV12-4 with TRBJ2-3, with 8 bases aligning to TRBD1. CDR3 size: 15 residues. V was clipped by 3 bases and J by 2 bases; unmatched bases: 4. CDR3 DNA: TGTGCCAGCAGTTTCCGACAGGGGATCACAGATACGCAGTATTTT. It specifies CASSFRQGITDTQYF.

The chain employs TRBV5-6 and TRBJ2-1, with 8 positions matching TRBD2. V lost 4 bases, J lost 14 bases, and 5 bases stayed unmatched. The CDR3 runs to 11 residues. Germline V lookup: CDR1 SGHDT, CDR2 YYEEEE. In nucleotides, the CDR3 is TGTGCCAGCAGCCTCACCGGGAGGGAGTTCTTC. Protein product: CASSLTGREFF.

This clonotype was picked up many times. J is TRBJ2-3 and V is TRBV5-6, with 8 bases identical to TRBD2. Germline values: CDR1 SGHDT, CDR2 YYEEEE. Trimming took 1 base from V and 5 from J; bases not matched to a gene: 3. The CDR3 is 14 residues long. This CDR3 is CASSLSGGGDTQYF. As DNA, the CDR3 is TGTGCCAGCAGCTTGTCCGGGGGGGGAGATACGCAGTATTTT.

This clonotype has more than one count but fewer than ten. This chain links TRBV12-3 or TRBV12-4 with TRBJ2-2; D might be TRBD1 (6 bases). V lost 6 bases, J lost 6 bases, and 11 bases lay in between. The CDR3 contains 13 residues. Written as DNA, the CDR3 is TGTGCCAGCAGCGAACAGGGCTCCGGGGAGCTGTTTTTT. Amino acid sequence: CASSEQGSGELFF.